These T cell receptor beta chains were read from a single sample in a study of cytomegalovirus exposure and HLA in healthy donors. Data came from immunoSEQ multiplex PCR; TCRdb stores just in-frame clones and leaves some out. This table holds 100,000 to 150,000 clones, roughly nine tenths found once. Material for sequencing was PBMCs. All receptors come from a man between 18 and 35 years old in good health and CMV-seropositive. The CDR3 runs from the conserved cysteine through the conserved F or W. A D gene is named only where the DNA matches it firmly. Clone size is stated in some rows and not others, as once, few, many or a class when expanded.

CDR3 DNA: TGCGCCAGCAGTGAGTTGGCTAGCGGGGGTTCCTACAATGAGCAGTTCTTC; CDR3 protein: CASSELASGGSYNEQFF; D gene: TRBD2; V gene: TRBV10-1; J gene: TRBJ2-1; clone size: .
CDR3 DNA: TGCGCCAGCAGACCGCAGGAGAACACTGAAGCTTTCTTT; CDR3 protein: CASRPQENTEAFF; D gene: .; V gene: TRBV5-1; J gene: TRBJ1-1; clone size: .
CDR3 DNA: TGTGCCAGCAGCGTAGAGGGGTTCACTGAAGCTTTCTTT; CDR3 protein: CASSVEGFTEAFF; D gene: .; V gene: TRBV9; J gene: TRBJ1-1; clone size: .
CDR3 DNA: TGTGCCAGCAGTTTACCGGATGGCTACACCTTC; CDR3 protein: CASSLPDGYTF; D gene: .; V gene: TRBV28; J gene: TRBJ1-2; clone size: few
CDR3 DNA: TGTGCCAGCAGCCCCTTTTCGGATTCACCCCTCCACTTT; CDR3 protein: CASSPFSDSPLHF; D gene: .; V gene: TRBV5-5; J gene: TRBJ1-6; clone size: .
CDR3 DNA: TGCGCCAGCAGCCATTTACAGGTGGATCAGCCCCAGCATTTT; CDR3 protein: CASSHLQVDQPQHF; D gene: .; V gene: TRBV4-1; J gene: TRBJ1-5; clone size: medium-sized
CDR3 DNA: TGTGCCAGTAGTACCGGGACAGGGGGCCTGAATCAGCCCCAGCATTTT; CDR3 protein: CASSTGTGGLNQPQHF; D gene: TRBD1; V gene: TRBV19; J gene: TRBJ1-5; clone size: once
CDR3 DNA: TGTGCCAGCAGTGAACTGCGGGGAAGCACAGATACGCAGTATTTT; CDR3 protein: CASSELRGSTDTQYF; D gene: .; V gene: TRBV6-1; J gene: TRBJ2-3; clone size: .
CDR3 DNA: TGTGCCAGCAGCCCTTGGGGAGGATCTAGCACAGATACGCAGTATTTT; CDR3 protein: CASSPWGGSSTDTQYF; D gene: .; V gene: TRBV7-8; J gene: TRBJ2-3; clone size: .
CDR3 DNA: TGTGCCAGTACCCCTGGGGGGGAGACCCAGTACTTC; CDR3 protein: CASTPGGETQYF; D gene: .; V gene: TRBV19; J gene: TRBJ2-5; clone size: .
CDR3 DNA: TGTGCCAGCAGTCTTTCAAGCGTATATGGCTACACCTTC; CDR3 protein: CASSLSSVYGYTF; D gene: .; V gene: TRBV27; J gene: TRBJ1-2; clone size: .
CDR3 DNA: TGTGCCAGCAGCTTAGACGCAGGGAACACCGGGGAGCTGTTTTTT; CDR3 protein: CASSLDAGNTGELFF; D gene: .; V gene: TRBV7-9; J gene: TRBJ2-2; clone size: few
CDR3 DNA: TGTGCCAGCTCACCATTCTCGCCAGGGGGAAACACCGGGGAGCTGTTTTTT; CDR3 protein: CASSPFSPGGNTGELFF; D gene: TRBD1; V gene: TRBV18; J gene: TRBJ2-2; clone size: once
CDR3 DNA: TGTGCCAGCAGCGATCTCTCCGGGACAGATGAAGCTTTCTTT; CDR3 protein: CASSDLSGTDEAFF; D gene: TRBD1; V gene: TRBV9; J gene: TRBJ1-1; clone size: .
CDR3 DNA: TGTGCCAGCAGCACCGACAGGGTAGGGGCTGGGAACACTGAAGCTTTCTTT; CDR3 protein: CASSTDRVGAGNTEAFF; D gene: TRBD1; V gene: TRBV7-9; J gene: TRBJ1-1; clone size: .
CDR3 DNA: TGTGCCAGCTTTGCCGGGACAGAACCCTATGGCTACACCTTC; CDR3 protein: CASFAGTEPYGYTF; D gene: TRBD1; V gene: TRBV2; J gene: TRBJ1-2; clone size: .
CDR3 DNA: TGTGCCACGTTTAGGGGGGGAGTAGGAGATACGCAGTATTTT; CDR3 protein: CATFRGGVGDTQYF; D gene: .; V gene: TRBV7-8; J gene: TRBJ2-3; clone size: .
CDR3 DNA: TGCGCCAGCAGCGAGCCGGGGGACGAGCAGTACTTC; CDR3 protein: CASSEPGDEQYF; D gene: .; V gene: TRBV10-1; J gene: TRBJ2-7; clone size: few
CDR3 DNA: TGCAGTGCTCAAGAGTACGAGCAGTACTTC; CDR3 protein: CSAQEYEQYF; D gene: .; V gene: TRBV20-1; J gene: TRBJ2-7; clone size: .
CDR3 DNA: TGTGCCAGCAGTCCCCTAGGTAGCGGAGCCACCGGGGAGCTGTTTTTT; CDR3 protein: CASSPLGSGATGELFF; D gene: .; V gene: TRBV27; J gene: TRBJ2-2; clone size: .
CDR3 DNA: TGCGCCAGCAGTGAAGGACAGGGCCGGCCCCAGCATTTT; CDR3 protein: CASSEGQGRPQHF; D gene: TRBD1; V gene: TRBV10-1; J gene: TRBJ1-5; clone size: once
CDR3 DNA: TGTGCCAGTACTAAAACGTCCAGGGGGTATGGCTACACCTTC; CDR3 protein: CASTKTSRGYGYTF; D gene: TRBD1; V gene: TRBV19; J gene: TRBJ1-2; clone size: .
CDR3 DNA: TGTGCCAGCAGTTTCCACGGGGGGCAAGAGACCCAGTACTTC; CDR3 protein: CASSFHGGQETQYF; D gene: TRBD2; V gene: TRBV27; J gene: TRBJ2-5; clone size: .
CDR3 DNA: TGCGCCAGCAGCACAACAGGGGGCGCGGCTAATGAAAAACTGTTTTTT; CDR3 protein: CASSTTGGAANEKLFF; D gene: TRBD1; V gene: TRBV5-1; J gene: TRBJ1-4; clone size: .
CDR3 DNA: TGTGCCAGCAGTTACTCGTCGGGGGACTACGAGCAGTACTTC; CDR3 protein: CASSYSSGDYEQYF; D gene: .; V gene: TRBV6-5; J gene: TRBJ2-7; clone size: .
CDR3 DNA: TGCGCCAGCAGTTATTCGGGACAGGTGAGGGATACGCAGTATTTT; CDR3 protein: CASSYSGQVRDTQYF; D gene: TRBD1; V gene: TRBV5-1; J gene: TRBJ2-3; clone size: .
CDR3 DNA: TGTGCCAGCAGCCCTTCAGGTCGGGACAGACTCCACTTT; CDR3 protein: CASSPSGRDRLHF; D gene: TRBD1; V gene: TRBV27; J gene: TRBJ1-6; clone size: few
CDR3 DNA: TGCGCCAGCAGCCAAGTATTGGGAGACACTGAAGCTTTCTTT; CDR3 protein: CASSQVLGDTEAFF; D gene: .; V gene: TRBV4-1; J gene: TRBJ1-1; clone size: .
CDR3 DNA: TGTGCCACCCCTCCGGGGGGTAATTCACCCCTCCACTTT; CDR3 protein: CATPPGGNSPLHF; D gene: .; V gene: TRBV6-1; J gene: TRBJ1-6; clone size: .
CDR3 DNA: TGCGCCAGCAGCTTACATACCGGGACTGCCAACACTGAAGCTTTCTTT; CDR3 protein: CASSLHTGTANTEAFF; D gene: .; V gene: TRBV5-1; J gene: TRBJ1-1; clone size: .
CDR3 DNA: TGTGCCAGTAGAATACAGGGAAATCAGCCCCAGCATTTT; CDR3 protein: CASRIQGNQPQHF; D gene: .; V gene: TRBV19; J gene: TRBJ1-5; clone size: .
CDR3 DNA: TGTGCCAGCAGTTCCGGACAGGGGGCGGGGGAGCAGTTCTTC; CDR3 protein: CASSSGQGAGEQFF; D gene: TRBD1; V gene: TRBV27; J gene: TRBJ2-1; clone size: .
CDR3 DNA: TGTGCCACCAGCCCCCCCGGCAGGAGGAATGAAAAACTGTTTTTT; CDR3 protein: CATSPPGRRNEKLFF; D gene: .; V gene: TRBV15; J gene: TRBJ1-4; clone size: .
CDR3 DNA: TGCGCCAGTTGCCGGGACAGGGGGAATTCACCCCTCCACTTT; CDR3 protein: CASCRDRGNSPLHF; D gene: TRBD1; V gene: TRBV5-1; J gene: TRBJ1-6; clone size: few
CDR3 DNA: TGTGCCAGCAGCCAAGGACCCAGGCTTAATGAAAAACTGTTTTTT; CDR3 protein: CASSQGPRLNEKLFF; D gene: .; V gene: TRBV14; J gene: TRBJ1-4; clone size: .
CDR3 DNA: TGTGCCAGCAGTCGGAGGCCGGACAGGGGGGCGCAGTTCTTC; CDR3 protein: CASSRRPDRGAQFF; D gene: TRBD1; V gene: TRBV2; J gene: TRBJ2-1; clone size: .
CDR3 DNA: TGCAGCGTTAGGACAGGGGACTCCTACAATGAGCAGTTCTTC; CDR3 protein: CSVRTGDSYNEQFF; D gene: TRBD1; V gene: TRBV29-1; J gene: TRBJ2-1; clone size: once
CDR3 DNA: TGTGCCAGCAGCGACCAAGCAACGGGAGGTTACGAGCAGTACTTC; CDR3 protein: CASSDQATGGYEQYF; D gene: TRBD2; V gene: TRBV9; J gene: TRBJ2-7; clone size: .
CDR3 DNA: TGTGCCAGCAGTGAAGATGGGACAGGGTTAGGCTACACCTTC; CDR3 protein: CASSEDGTGLGYTF; D gene: TRBD1; V gene: TRBV6-1; J gene: TRBJ1-2; clone size: .
CDR3 DNA: TGTGCCAGCAGTAGCCGAGGACAGGGGACGCTTAACTATGGCTACACCTTC; CDR3 protein: CASSSRGQGTLNYGYTF; D gene: TRBD1; V gene: TRBV27; J gene: TRBJ1-2; clone size: .
CDR3 DNA: TGTGCCAGCAGCTTAGTCGACGCGGGAGTTGAAGCTTTCTTT; CDR3 protein: CASSLVDAGVEAFF; D gene: .; V gene: TRBV7-2; J gene: TRBJ1-1; clone size: .
CDR3 DNA: TGTGCCACCAGCAGGGACAGGGTTGGTGAGCAGTTCTTC; CDR3 protein: CATSRDRVGEQFF; D gene: TRBD1; V gene: TRBV15; J gene: TRBJ2-1; clone size: .
CDR3 DNA: TGTGCCAGCAGTTTTTCGGGGGGCTACGAGCAGTACTTC; CDR3 protein: CASSFSGGYEQYF; D gene: TRBD2; V gene: TRBV27; J gene: TRBJ2-7; clone size: .
CDR3 DNA: TGTGCCAGCAGTTTAGGGCGTCTGAACACTGAAGCTTTCTTT; CDR3 protein: CASSLGRLNTEAFF; D gene: .; V gene: TRBV28; J gene: TRBJ1-1; clone size: .
CDR3 DNA: TGTGCCAGCAGCCCCGGGAGAGCGGATACGCAGTATTTT; CDR3 protein: CASSPGRADTQYF; D gene: .; V gene: TRBV14; J gene: TRBJ2-3; clone size: once
CDR3 DNA: TGTGCCAGCAGTGAGACTAGCCACAATGAGCAGTTCTTC; CDR3 protein: CASSETSHNEQFF; D gene: TRBD2; V gene: TRBV6-4; J gene: TRBJ2-1; clone size: many
CDR3 DNA: TGTGCCAGTAGAGTACTAGCGGGGGCCCCCGCGTTCTTC; CDR3 protein: CASRVLAGAPAFF; D gene: TRBD2; V gene: TRBV19; J gene: TRBJ2-1; clone size: .
CDR3 DNA: TGTGCCAGCAGCTTCGGCGGGGGGGCCGATACGCAGTATTTT; CDR3 protein: CASSFGGGADTQYF; D gene: TRBD2; V gene: TRBV5-6; J gene: TRBJ2-3; clone size: .
CDR3 DNA: TGTGCCACCACCCGTTATGAAACAGGGTATGGCTACACCTTC; CDR3 protein: CATTRYETGYGYTF; D gene: .; V gene: TRBV15; J gene: TRBJ1-2; clone size: .
CDR3 DNA: TGTGCCAGCAGCCTGTGGACAGGGGGCAATCAGCCCCAGCATTTT; CDR3 protein: CASSLWTGGNQPQHF; D gene: TRBD1; V gene: TRBV5-4; J gene: TRBJ1-5; clone size: .
CDR3 DNA: TGTGCCAGCGAATGGGGAGACAATGAGCAGTTCTTC; CDR3 protein: CASEWGDNEQFF; D gene: .; V gene: TRBV6-6; J gene: TRBJ2-1; clone size: .
CDR3 DNA: TGTGCCAGCAGCCAAGATCAGAACATGAACACTGAAGCTTTCTTT; CDR3 protein: CASSQDQNMNTEAFF; D gene: .; V gene: TRBV14; J gene: TRBJ1-1; clone size: .
CDR3 DNA: TGCGCCAGCAGCCAACAGATAAATGAAAAACTGTTTTTT; CDR3 protein: CASSQQINEKLFF; D gene: .; V gene: TRBV4-3; J gene: TRBJ1-4; clone size: once
CDR3 DNA: TGTGCCAGTAGTATAATGCGACAGAGCAATCAGCCCCAGCATTTT; CDR3 protein: CASSIMRQSNQPQHF; D gene: .; V gene: TRBV19; J gene: TRBJ1-5; clone size: .